One and the same sample provided the 3 T cell receptor beta chains below, sequenced in a study of T cell responses to AZD1222 COVID-19 vaccine. The method was immunoSEQ multiplex PCR; TCRdb's version includes in-frame clones alone and lacks a portion of them. The data show 80,000 to 100,000 clones, approximately 85% seen once. Sequences were derived from peripheral blood, sampled on day 0 of AZD1222 vaccination. The receptors shown here come from an adult in good health.

V is TRBV7-8 and J is TRBJ2-2; D perhaps matches TRBD1 (6 bases). CDR3 size: 15 residues. Trimming cost V 5 bases and J 7 bases, with 17 bases left between them. CDR1 is SGHVS, CDR2 FQNEAQ, per germline. In DNA form, the CDR3 reads TGTGCCAGCAGCCAGTATTCTGGGGGCGGCGGGGAGCTGTTTTTT. Protein: CASSQYSGGGGELFF.

This chain uses TRBV28 with TRBJ2-3; tentatively, D is TRBD1 (5 bases). The CDR3 is made up of 15 amino acids. Germline CDR1 is MDHEN and CDR2 is SYDVKM. V lost 6 bases, J lost 2 bases, and 15 bases lay in between. The CDR3 sequence: CASSSNQGYTDTQYF. CDR3 sequence (DNA): TGTGCCAGCAGCTCGAACCAGGGATACACAGATACGCAGTATTTT.

The rearrangement joins TRBV10-2 to TRBJ2-1; D gene ambiguous. CDR3 length: 16 amino acids. V lost 5 bases and J 4 bases, leaving 18 bases between the germline ends. The germline gives CDR1 WSHSY, CDR2 SAAADI. CDR3 residues: CASSPPITRFYNEQFF. CDR3 in DNA: TGCGCCAGCAGTCCCCCAATTACACGATTTTACAATGAGCAGTTCTTC.